The source of this T cell receptor (beta chain) is a study of blood T cell repertoires in COVID-19. The overall study: Donors in the United States, Italy and Spain gave samples during acute or convalescent COVID-19. T cells, B-cell-depleted T cells, or PBMCs supplied cDNA or gDNA.

CDR1 is SNHLY and CDR2 is FYNNEI in the germline V gene. CDR3 length equals 11 residues. The germline V and J ends were trimmed by 2 bases and 7 bases, with 5 bases remaining between them. As originally analysed: Estimation of nucleated cell counts relied on the amplification of reference gene primers. Data came from immunoSEQ multiplex PCR; TCRdb stores just in-frame clones and leaves some out. The V and J calls and the clone size are those of that table, but D and trimming were determined from the DNA. The sample includes fewer than 200,000 clones, about 90% seen only once; the top ten take about a fifth.

Sequencing input: peripheral blood. The chain couples TRBV2 to TRBJ1-1; the D is unclear. The sequence was collected from a man aged 55 to 70 with active or convalescent COVID-19. Written as DNA, the CDR3 is TGTGCCAGCAGTGAACCCTATGAAGCTTTCTTT. Translating gives CASSEPYEAFF.